Shown below are 22 T cell receptor beta chains from a single sample sequenced in a study of OX40 agonist ivuxolimab in advanced cancers. The table came from immunoSEQ multiplex PCR; TCRdb's copy has only in-frame clones and leaves some out. The table records more than 95,000 clones, under 95% of them present only once. Sequences were derived from CD4+ or CD8+ T cells sorted from blood, sampled in a trial of the OX40 agonist ivuxolimab. These receptors all come from an adult with an advanced solid tumor such as melanoma, head and neck, liver or kidney cancer.

The rearrangement joins TRBV28 to TRBJ2-5; the D is unclear. The length of the CDR3 is 13 residues. CDR1 MDHEN and CDR2 SYDVKM come from the germline V gene. V lost 2 bases to trimming and J lost 5 bases, with 9 bases between them. The CDR3 DNA sequence: TGTGCCAGCAGTTTAGGGCAGTGGGAGACCCAGTACTTC. Translating it yields CASSLGQWETQYF.

This clone was detected once. Within the sample, other DNA sequences also encode this same CDR3. The chain uses TRBV30 and TRBJ1-2; tentatively, D is TRBD1 (5 bases). This CDR3 spans 12 amino acids. Germline V CDR1 and CDR2: GTSNPN, SVGIG (reference sequence). V lost 2 bases to trimming and J lost 8 bases, with 12 bases between them. Here the CDR3 DNA reads TGTGCCTGGAGTCCCAGGGCGGGCGGCTACACCTTC. Translating it yields CAWSPRAGGYTF.

Only a few counts were recorded for this clone. This chain uses TRBV14 with TRBJ1-1; a possible D gene is TRBD1 (6 bases). This CDR3 contains 14 residues. Deletions cut 3 bases from V and 7 bases from J, with 15 bases between. CDR1 is SGHDN and CDR2 is FVKESK in the germline V gene. In DNA, the CDR3 is TGTGCCAGCAGCCAGACAGGCAGGGTGGGTGAAGCTTTCTTT. Encoded protein: CASSQTGRVGEAFF. The full variable domain, completed using reference TRBV14 and TRBJ1-1, is EAGVTQFPSHSVIEKGQTVTLRCDPISGHDNLYWYRRVMGKEIKFLLHFVKESKQDESGMPNNRFLAERTGGTYSTLKVQPAELEDSGVYFCASSQTGRVGEAFFGQGTRLTVV.

This clone was seen a single time. The gene calls are TRBV28 and TRBJ2-2; D not certain. Germline V lookup: CDR1 MDHEN, CDR2 SYDVKM. V lost 8 bases and J 7 bases, leaving 11 bases between the germline ends. The CDR3 runs 12 residues. The CDR3 is CASYSPGGELFF. As DNA, the CDR3 is TGTGCCAGCTACTCCCCGGGCGGGGAGCTGTTTTTT.

The chain carries TRBV7-2 and TRBJ2-7; 9 bases are a match to TRBD2. This CDR3 is built from 16 residues. CDR1 is SGHTA and CDR2 is FQGNSA in the germline V gene. With V trimmed by 5 bases and J by 2 bases, 10 bases remained unmatched. The CDR3: CASSPRSSGRPYEQYF. CDR3 sequence (DNA): TGTGCCAGCAGCCCCCGATCCAGCGGGAGGCCCTACGAGCAGTACTTC.

The chain carries TRBV28 and TRBJ1-1, with unresolved D. The CDR3 has 15 amino acids. Looked up from germline, CDR1 is MDHEN and CDR2 is SYDVKM. With 4 bases removed from V and 2 bases from J, the gap between germline ends came to 14 bases. CDR3 region: CASSSTLRPNTEAFF. The CDR3 coding sequence is TGTGCCAGCAGTTCTACACTACGACCTAACACTGAAGCTTTCTTT.

The chain uses TRBV14 and TRBJ2-2; D gene ambiguous. The CDR3 covers 14 residues. V lost 4 bases and J lost 1, with 7 bases in between. Germline values: CDR1 SGHDN, CDR2 FVKESK. DNA for the CDR3: TGTGCCAGCAGCCTCGGACGGAACACCGGGGAGCTGTTTTTT. The encoded protein is CASSLGRNTGELFF. Full variable domain (rest looked up from reference TRBV14 and TRBJ2-2): EAGVTQFPSHSVIEKGQTVTLRCDPISGHDNLYWYRRVMGKEIKFLLHFVKESKQDESGMPNNRFLAERTGGTYSTLKVQPAELEDSGVYFCASSLGRNTGELFFGEGSRLTVL.

As DNA, the CDR3 is TGTGCCAGCAGTAAGAGCGGGAGTCGCACAGATACGCAGTATTTT. Protein: CASSKSGSRTDTQYF. This rearrangement joins TRBV6-1 to TRBJ2-3; 8 bases are a match to TRBD2. Trimming at V came to 5 bases and at J to 1 base, leaving 5 bases not matched to a gene. Germline V CDR1 and CDR2: MNHNS, SASEGT. The CDR3 runs 15 residues.

The chain carries TRBV19 and TRBJ1-4; 9 nucleotides agree with TRBD1. Per germline, CDR1 LNHDA and CDR2 SQIVND (reference sequence). V shed 6 bases, J shed 7 bases, and the junction held 3 bases outside the gene matches. The CDR3 runs to 13 residues. The CDR3 DNA is TGTGCCAGTAGAGACAGGGGGAGTGAAAAACTGTTTTTT. This sequence encodes CASRDRGSEKLFF.

This chain connects TRBV6-1 to TRBJ2-5; maybe TRBD2 (5 bases). The CDR3 covers 11 residues. CDR1 is MNHNS, CDR2 SASEGT, per germline. The CDR3, as DNA: TGTGCATACGGGGACCAAGAGACCCAGTACTTC. Translating it yields CAYGDQETQYF.

The chain has TRBV25-1 and TRBJ2-1; 7 positions agree with TRBD1. Germline loops: CDR1 MGHDK, CDR2 SYGVNS. The CDR3 is 13 residues long. V gave up 8 bases and J gave up 5 bases; unmatched junction bases: 6. The CDR3 sequence is CASGRDSNNEQFF. CDR3 nucleotide sequence: TGTGCCAGCGGCAGGGACAGCAACAATGAGCAGTTCTTC.

The chain joins TRBV5-8 to TRBJ1-5; D perhaps matches TRBD1 (5 bases). Germline lookup yields CDR1 SGHTS and CDR2 YDEGEE. V shed 6 bases and J shed 5 bases, with 9 bases lying between them. The CDR3 has 12 residues. CDR3: CASTPGHQPQHF. The CDR3 nucleotides are TGTGCCAGCACCCCGGGGCATCAGCCCCAGCATTTT.

This chain connects TRBV11-2 to TRBJ1-1, with D uncertain. The CDR3 has 15 amino acids. Trimming removed 5 bases from V and 0 bases from J, with 13 bases in between. Germline lookup yields CDR1 SGHAT and CDR2 FQNNGV. CDR3 bases: TGTGCCAGCAGCGCCCAGGCCGGACTGAACACTGAAGCTTTCTTT. It specifies CASSAQAGLNTEAFF.

The chain recombines TRBV27 with TRBJ2-1, with 9 bases aligning to TRBD2. The CDR3 is 15 amino acids. CDR1 and CDR2 (germline): MNHEY, SMNVEV (reference sequence). The trim removed 5 bases at V and 0 bases at J, leaving 2 bases unmatched. The CDR3 protein is CASSLTSGSYNEQFF. For the CDR3, the DNA is TGTGCCAGCAGTCTGACTAGCGGCTCCTACAATGAGCAGTTCTTC.

The chain combines TRBV5-1 with TRBJ1-1; 9 bases are shared with TRBD1. Germline loops: CDR1 SGHRS, CDR2 YFSETQ. V was pared by 0 bases and J by 5 bases, with 5 bases of the junction left unmatched. This CDR3 has 15 amino acids. This chain's CDR3 is CASSLAGQGRTEAFF. The CDR3 region has the DNA TGCGCCAGCAGCTTGGCCGGACAGGGGAGAACTGAAGCTTTCTTT.

The V call is TRBV10-3, the J call TRBJ2-7; perhaps TRBD2 as D (5 bases). Trimming left V 8 bases short and J 0 bases short, with 17 bases between. This CDR3 comprises 15 residues. Germline values: CDR1 ENHRY, CDR2 SYGVKD. CDR3 DNA: TGTGCCATCTCAGTAAGCGGTGTGAGCTCCTACGAGCAGTACTTC. Its translation is CAISVSGVSSYEQYF.

The rearrangement uses TRBV28 and TRBJ1-1; no clear D. The CDR3 has 13 amino acids. The V and J ends lost 3 bases and 3 bases respectively, with 8 bases between them. Germline V gives CDR1 MDHEN, CDR2 SYDVKM. Written as DNA, the CDR3 is TGTGCCAGCAGTTTCGGCGGCTACACTGAAGCTTTCTTT. Translated, it gives CASSFGGYTEAFF.

The chain combines TRBV4-3 with TRBJ2-2, with D unclear. V shed 0 bases and J shed 2 bases, with 4 bases lying between them. Germline V gene data show CDR1 as LGHNA and CDR2 as YSLEER. This CDR3 is built from 14 residues. CDR3 protein: CASSQDGNTGELFF. CDR3 DNA: TGCGCCAGCAGCCAAGATGGCAACACCGGGGAGCTGTTTTTT.

For the CDR3, the DNA is TGTGCCAGCTCAGTTGGGACAAGGAACACCGGGGAGCTGTTTTTT. As protein: CASSVGTRNTGELFF. This chain uses TRBV18 with TRBJ2-2, with D perhaps TRBD1 (6 bases). Trimming removed 5 bases from V and 1 base from J, with 11 bases in between. Germline-derived CDR1 and CDR2 are KGHSH and LQKENI. The CDR3 spans 15 residues.

The J gene is TRBJ2-1, the V gene TRBV25-1; D perhaps matches TRBD1 (5 bases). The germline V and J ends were trimmed by 5 bases and 0 bases, with 14 bases remaining between them. Germline CDR1 and CDR2: MGHDK and SYGVNS. The CDR3 length is 16 residues. The CDR3 protein is CASSTGDSSSYNEQFF. In nucleotides, the CDR3 is TGTGCCAGCAGTACGGGCGACAGCAGCTCCTACAATGAGCAGTTCTTC. The full variable domain, its missing parts supplied by reference TRBV25-1 and TRBJ2-1, is EADIYQTPRYLVIGTGKKITLECSQTMGHDKMYWYQQDPGMELHLIHYSYGVNSTEKGDLSSESTVSRIRTEHFPLTLESARPSHTSQYLCASSTGDSSSYNEQFFGPGTRLTVL.

Points on this clone: A read error may produce the germline difference seen at one junction end. The J gene is TRBJ2-7, the V gene TRBV5-6; TRBD1 is a possible D gene (6 bases). The CDR3 loop spans 11 amino acids. Per germline, CDR1 SGHDT and CDR2 YYEEEE. The CDR3 DNA reads TGTGCCAGCAGCTCGCCGGGACACCCGTCGTTC. Its translation: CASSSPGHPSF.

This rearrangement joins TRBV9 to TRBJ2-1; 8 bases map to TRBD2. Germline assignment: CDR1 SGDLS and CDR2 YYNGEE. With 5 bases clipped from V and 7 bases from J, the junction kept 5 bases outside the gene matches. The CDR3 totals 13 residues. The CDR3 DNA reads as TGTGCCAGCAGTTCGGGAGGGCCAAATGAGCAGTTCTTC. This encodes CASSSGGPNEQFF.